In its sample, the clone carrying this TCR beta chain was seen many times. Its specificity is not known. The CDR3 sequence is 15 residues long. Trimming removed 3 bases from V and 10 bases from J, with 21 bases in between. Germline CDR1 reads LNHDA; CDR2 reads SQIVND (reference sequence). This record comes from a study of early T cells in non-severe SARS-CoV-2 infection. Study-wide points: A preference for anti-spike CD8 responses marked VDJdb matching, which missed private and CD4 specificities.

Researchers tagged individual cDNA molecules with unique molecular identifiers. MiXCR, run by TCRdb on the 5' RACE reads, gives a single entry per CDR3 protein. Of fewer than 30,000 distinct CDR3 sequences in the sample, 4% to 4.5% are singletons; the top ten hold 6.2%. The specimen was whole blood. V is TRBV19 and J is TRBJ2-5; D is perhaps TRBD1 (8 bases). The TCR was taken from an adult who was a healthcare worker with PCR-confirmed SARS-CoV-2 infection or an uninfected control (not recorded which). CDR3 residues: CASSILGQARGGQYF. For the CDR3, the DNA is TGTGCCAGTAGTATCCTGGGACAGGCTCGCGGGGGCCAGTACTTC.